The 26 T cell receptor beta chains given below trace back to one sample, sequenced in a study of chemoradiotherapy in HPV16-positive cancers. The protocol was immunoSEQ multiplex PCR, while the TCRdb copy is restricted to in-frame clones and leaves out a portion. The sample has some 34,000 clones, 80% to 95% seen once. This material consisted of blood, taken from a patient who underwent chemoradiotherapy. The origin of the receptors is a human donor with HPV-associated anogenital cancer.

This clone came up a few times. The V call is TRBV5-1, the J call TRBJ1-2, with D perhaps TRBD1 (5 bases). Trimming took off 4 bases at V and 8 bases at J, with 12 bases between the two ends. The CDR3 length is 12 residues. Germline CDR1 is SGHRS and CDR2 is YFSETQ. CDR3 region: CASSPIPGGYTF. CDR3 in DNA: TGCGCCAGCAGCCCCATTCCAGGGGGCTACACCTTC.

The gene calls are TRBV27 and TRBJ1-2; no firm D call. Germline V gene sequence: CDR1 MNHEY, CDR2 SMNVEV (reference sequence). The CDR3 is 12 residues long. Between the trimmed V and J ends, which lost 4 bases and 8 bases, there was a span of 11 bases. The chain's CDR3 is CASSSQVGGYTF. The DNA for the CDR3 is TGTGCCAGCAGTTCCCAGGTCGGGGGCTACACCTTC.

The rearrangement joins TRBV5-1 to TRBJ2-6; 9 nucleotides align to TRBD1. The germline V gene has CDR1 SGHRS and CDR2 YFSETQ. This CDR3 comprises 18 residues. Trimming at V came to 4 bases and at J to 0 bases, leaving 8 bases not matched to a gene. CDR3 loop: CASSPGGQGVSGANVLTF. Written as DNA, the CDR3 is TGCGCCAGCAGCCCGGGGGGACAGGGCGTCTCTGGGGCCAACGTCCTGACTTTC. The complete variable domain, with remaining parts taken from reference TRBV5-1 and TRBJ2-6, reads KAGVTQTPRYLIKTRGQQVTLSCSPISGHRSVSWYQQTPGQGLQFLFEYFSETQRNKGNFPGRFSGRQFSNSRSEMNVSTLELGDSALYLCASSPGGQGVSGANVLTFGAGSRLTVL.

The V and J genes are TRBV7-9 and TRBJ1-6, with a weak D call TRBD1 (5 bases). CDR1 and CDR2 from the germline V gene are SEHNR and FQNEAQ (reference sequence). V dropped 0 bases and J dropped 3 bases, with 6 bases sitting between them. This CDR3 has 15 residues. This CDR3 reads CASSLAGDYNSPLHF. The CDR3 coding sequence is TGTGCCAGCAGCTTAGCAGGGGACTATAATTCACCCCTCCACTTT.

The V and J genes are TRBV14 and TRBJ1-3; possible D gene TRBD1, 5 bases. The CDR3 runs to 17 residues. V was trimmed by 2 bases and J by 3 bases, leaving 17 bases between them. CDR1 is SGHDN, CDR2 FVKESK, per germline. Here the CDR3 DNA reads TGTGCCAGCAGCCAAAGTACAAACAGGCTTATTGGAAACACCATATATTTT. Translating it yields CASSQSTNRLIGNTIYF.

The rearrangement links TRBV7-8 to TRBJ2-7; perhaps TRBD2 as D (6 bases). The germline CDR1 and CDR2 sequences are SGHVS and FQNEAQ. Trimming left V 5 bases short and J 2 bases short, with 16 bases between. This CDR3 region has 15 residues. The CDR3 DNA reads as TGTGCCAGCAGCCCACCCCTAGCGCCGACCTACGAGCAGTACTTC. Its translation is CASSPPLAPTYEQYF.

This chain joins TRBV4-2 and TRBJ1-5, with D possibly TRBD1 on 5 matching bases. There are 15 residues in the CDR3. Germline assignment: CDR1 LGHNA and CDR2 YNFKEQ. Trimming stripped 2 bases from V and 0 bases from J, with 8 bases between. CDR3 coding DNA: TGTGCCAGCAGCCAACGCGACAGTAGCAATCAGCCCCAGCATTTT. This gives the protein CASSQRDSSNQPQHF.

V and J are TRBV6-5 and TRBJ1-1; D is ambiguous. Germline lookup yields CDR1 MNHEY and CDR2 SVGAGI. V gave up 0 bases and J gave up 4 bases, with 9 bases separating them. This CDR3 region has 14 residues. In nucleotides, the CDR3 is TGTGCCAGCAGTTACTCGAGAGGGTTCACTGAAGCTTTCTTT. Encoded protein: CASSYSRGFTEAFF.

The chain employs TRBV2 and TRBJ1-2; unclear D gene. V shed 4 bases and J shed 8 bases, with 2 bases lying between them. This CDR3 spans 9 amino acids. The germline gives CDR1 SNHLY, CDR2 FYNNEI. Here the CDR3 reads CASSGGYTF. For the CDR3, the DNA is TGTGCCAGCAGTGGAGGCTACACCTTC.

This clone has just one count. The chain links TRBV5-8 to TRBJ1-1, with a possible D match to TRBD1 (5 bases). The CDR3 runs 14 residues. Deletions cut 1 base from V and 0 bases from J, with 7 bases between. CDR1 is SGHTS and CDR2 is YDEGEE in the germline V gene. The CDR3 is CASSLTQVNTEAFF. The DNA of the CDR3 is TGTGCCAGCAGCTTGACACAGGTGAACACTGAAGCTTTCTTT. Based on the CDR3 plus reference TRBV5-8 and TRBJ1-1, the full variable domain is EAGVTQSPTHLIKTRGQQATLRCSPISGHTSVYWYQQALGLGLQFLLWYDEGEERNRGNFPPRFSGRQFPNYSSELNVNALELEDSALYLCASSLTQVNTEAFFGQGTRLTVV.

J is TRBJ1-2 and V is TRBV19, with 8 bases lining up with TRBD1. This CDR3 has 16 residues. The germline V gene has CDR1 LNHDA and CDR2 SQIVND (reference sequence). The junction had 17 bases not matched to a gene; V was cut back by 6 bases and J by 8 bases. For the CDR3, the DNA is TGTGCCAGTAGCCCCACCTCCTCCTCGGGACAGGCGGGCTACACCTTC. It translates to CASSPTSSSGQAGYTF.

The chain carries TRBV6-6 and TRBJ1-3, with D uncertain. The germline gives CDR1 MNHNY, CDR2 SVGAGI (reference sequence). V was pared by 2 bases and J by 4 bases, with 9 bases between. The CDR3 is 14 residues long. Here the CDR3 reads CASSYSSQGNTIYF. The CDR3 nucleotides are TGTGCCAGCAGTTACAGCTCACAGGGAAACACCATATATTTT.

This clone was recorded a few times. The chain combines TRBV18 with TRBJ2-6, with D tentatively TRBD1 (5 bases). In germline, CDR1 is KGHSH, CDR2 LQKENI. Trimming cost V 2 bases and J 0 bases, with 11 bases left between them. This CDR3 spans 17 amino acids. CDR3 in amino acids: CASSPSRGNSGANVLTF. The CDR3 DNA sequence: TGTGCCAGCTCACCAAGTAGGGGAAACTCTGGGGCCAACGTCCTGACTTTC.

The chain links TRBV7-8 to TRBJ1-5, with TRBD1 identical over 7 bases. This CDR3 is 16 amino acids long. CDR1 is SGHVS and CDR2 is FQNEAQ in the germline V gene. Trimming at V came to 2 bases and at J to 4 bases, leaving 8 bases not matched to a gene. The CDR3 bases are TGTGCCAGCAGCTTACAATCCGGGACAGTAAATCAGCCCCAGCATTTT. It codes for CASSLQSGTVNQPQHF.

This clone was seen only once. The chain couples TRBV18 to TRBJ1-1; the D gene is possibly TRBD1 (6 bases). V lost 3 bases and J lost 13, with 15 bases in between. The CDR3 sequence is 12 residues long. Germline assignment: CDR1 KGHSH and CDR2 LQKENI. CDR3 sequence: CASSPQDRRNFF. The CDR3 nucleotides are TGTGCCAGCTCACCCCAAGACAGGAGGAATTTCTTT.

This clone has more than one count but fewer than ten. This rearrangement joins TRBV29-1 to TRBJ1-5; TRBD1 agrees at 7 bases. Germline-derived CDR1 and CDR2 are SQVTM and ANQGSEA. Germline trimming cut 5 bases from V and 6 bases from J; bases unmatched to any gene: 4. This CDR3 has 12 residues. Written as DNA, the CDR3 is TGCAGCGTTCGACAGGGCGGTCAGCCCCAGCATTTT. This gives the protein CSVRQGGQPQHF.

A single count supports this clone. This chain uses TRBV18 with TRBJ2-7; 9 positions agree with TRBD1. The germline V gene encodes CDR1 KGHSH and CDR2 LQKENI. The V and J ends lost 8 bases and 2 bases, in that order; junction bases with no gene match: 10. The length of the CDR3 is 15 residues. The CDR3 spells CASRIGQGPTYEQYF. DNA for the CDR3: TGTGCCAGCCGCATTGGACAGGGGCCGACCTACGAGCAGTACTTC.

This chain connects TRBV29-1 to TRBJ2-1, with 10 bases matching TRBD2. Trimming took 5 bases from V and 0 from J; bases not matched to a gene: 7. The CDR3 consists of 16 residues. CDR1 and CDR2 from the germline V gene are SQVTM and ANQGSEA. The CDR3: CSVRTSGDYSYNEQFF. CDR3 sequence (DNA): TGCAGCGTTCGTACTAGCGGGGACTACTCCTACAATGAGCAGTTCTTC.

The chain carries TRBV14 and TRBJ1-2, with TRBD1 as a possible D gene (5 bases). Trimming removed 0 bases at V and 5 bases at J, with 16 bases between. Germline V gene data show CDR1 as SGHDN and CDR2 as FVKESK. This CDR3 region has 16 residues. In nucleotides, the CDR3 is TGTGCCAGCAGCCAAGATTGGGGCAGACGGGATTATGGCTACACCTTC. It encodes CASSQDWGRRDYGYTF.

CDR3 in amino acids: CASSEGAGIYEKLFF. The DNA of the CDR3 is TGTGCCAGCAGTGAGGGGGCAGGGATCTATGAAAAACTGTTTTTT. The chain has TRBV2 and TRBJ1-4; D possibly corresponds to TRBD1 (6 bases). V was clipped by 3 bases and J by 6 bases, with 14 bases between them. CDR1 and CDR2 (germline): SNHLY, FYNNEI. The CDR3 is made up of 15 amino acids.

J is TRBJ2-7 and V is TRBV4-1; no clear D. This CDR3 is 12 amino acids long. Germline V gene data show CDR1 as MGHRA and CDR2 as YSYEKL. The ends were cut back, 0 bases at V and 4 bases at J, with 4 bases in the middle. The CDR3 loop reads CASSQEGYEQYF. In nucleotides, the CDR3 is TGCGCCAGCAGCCAAGAAGGGTACGAGCAGTACTTC.

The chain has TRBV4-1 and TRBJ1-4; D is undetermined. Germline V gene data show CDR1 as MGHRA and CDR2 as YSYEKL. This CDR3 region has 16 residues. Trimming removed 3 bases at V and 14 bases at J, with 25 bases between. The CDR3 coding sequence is TGCGCCAGCAGCCACCCGACAACCCGGGGTAATGGTTGGCTGTTTTTT. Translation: CASSHPTTRGNGWLFF.

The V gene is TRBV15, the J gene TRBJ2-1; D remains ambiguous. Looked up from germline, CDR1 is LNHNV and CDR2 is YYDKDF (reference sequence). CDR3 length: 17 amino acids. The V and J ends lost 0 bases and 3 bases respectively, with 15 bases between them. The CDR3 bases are TGTGCCACCAGCAGAGATATAGGGCAAATAGGCTACAATGAGCAGTTCTTC. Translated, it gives CATSRDIGQIGYNEQFF.

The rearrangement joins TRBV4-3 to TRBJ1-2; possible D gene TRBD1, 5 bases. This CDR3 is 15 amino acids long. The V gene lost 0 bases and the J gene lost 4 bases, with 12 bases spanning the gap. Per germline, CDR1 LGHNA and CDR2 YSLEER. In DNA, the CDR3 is TGCGCCAGCAGCCAAGATCGACAGCTCTTCTATGGCTACACCTTC. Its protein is CASSQDRQLFYGYTF.

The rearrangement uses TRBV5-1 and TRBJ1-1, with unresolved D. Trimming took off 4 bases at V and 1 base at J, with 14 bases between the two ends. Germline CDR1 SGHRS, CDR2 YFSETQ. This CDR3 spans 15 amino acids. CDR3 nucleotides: TGCGCCAGCAGCCGCCCGGATTTACCGAACACTGAAGCTTTCTTT. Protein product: CASSRPDLPNTEAFF.

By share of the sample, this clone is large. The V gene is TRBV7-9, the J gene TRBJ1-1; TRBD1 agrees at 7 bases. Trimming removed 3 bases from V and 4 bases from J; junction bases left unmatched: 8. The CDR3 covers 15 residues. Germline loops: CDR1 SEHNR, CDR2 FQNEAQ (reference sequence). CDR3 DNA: TGTGCCAGCAGCTTCGATCCCAGGGGGGGCACTGAAGCTTTCTTT. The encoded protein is CASSFDPRGGTEAFF.